These 15 T cell receptor beta chains originate from one sample sequenced in a study of Graves' ophthalmopathy and Graves' hyperthyroidism (dated by TCRdb to the late 2010s). Data came from an Illumina HiSeq 2000. For repertoire sequencing, TCR beta CDR3 regions were amplified from RNA transcripts. A first-round RT-PCR used HTBI primers with the Qiagen OneStep RT-PCR kit, followed by a second-round multiplex PCR, size selection and purification. The public reads were reanalyzed by TCRdb: fastp trimming at Q25, MiXCR alignment, in-frame beta chains only. Under each unique CDR3 protein, matching rows form one entry showing the most common genes and DNA. The sample table records about 370,000 distinct CDR3 sequences; approximately 16% of these occur just once. The top ten clonotypes cover approximately 1.4% of the sample. The specimen sequenced was peripheral blood. The receptors come from a young woman with Graves' ophthalmopathy. Donor details come from another sample of the same person, matched by shared clones.

This clonotype appeared many times. The chain recombines TRBV6-5 with TRBJ2-2; TRBD2 matches 8 bases. The CDR3 has 21 residues. The junction had 17 bases not matched to a gene; V was cut back by 2 bases and J by 0 bases. The germline CDR1 and CDR2 sequences are MNHEY and SVGAGI. In DNA form, the CDR3 reads TGTGCCAGCAGTTACGAATTCCCGCTTGCGGGGGGCCATTCGAACACCGGGGAGCTGTTTTTT. Translation gives CASSYEFPLAGGHSNTGELFF.

In its sample, this clonotype was seen many times. This chain joins TRBV28 and TRBJ1-1, with D perhaps matching TRBD1 (6 bases). Germline V gene sequence: CDR1 MDHEN, CDR2 SYDVKM. Deletions cut 3 bases from V and 11 bases from J, with 10 bases between. The CDR3 totals 11 residues. The CDR3 loop reads CASSLMGAAFF. CDR3 DNA sequence: TGTGCCAGCAGTTTGATGGGGGCTGCTTTCTTT.

In this sample, this clonotype turned up a few times. CDR3 in DNA: TGTGCCAGTAGTATCGCCCTCGGGGAGACCCAGTACTTC. This gives the protein CASSIALGETQYF. The chain combines TRBV19 with TRBJ2-5; D gene unclear. Deletions cut 3 bases from V and 5 bases from J, with 10 bases between. The CDR3 extends over 13 amino acids. Germline-derived CDR1 and CDR2 are LNHDA and SQIVND (reference sequence).

This clonotype appeared many times. The chain has TRBV5-8 and TRBJ2-5, with 8 bases lining up with TRBD1. The germline V gene has CDR1 SGHTS and CDR2 YDEGEE. The CDR3 is 14 residues long. V was pared by 0 bases and J by 7 bases, with 5 bases of the junction left unmatched. This chain's CDR3 is CASSLGQGHGTQYF. CDR3 coding DNA: TGTGCCAGCAGCTTGGGACAGGGGCATGGGACCCAGTACTTC.

This clonotype was seen many times. The rearrangement uses TRBV20-1 and TRBJ2-7; 11 positions match TRBD1. With 0 bases clipped from V and 7 bases from J, the junction kept 8 bases outside the gene matches. The germline CDR1 and CDR2 sequences are DFQATT and SNEGSKA (reference sequence). This CDR3 contains 15 residues. CDR3: CSARDTGTGGGEQYF. The CDR3 DNA follows: TGCAGTGCTAGAGACACCGGGACAGGGGGAGGAGAGCAGTACTTC.

This clonotype was recorded at least ten times. The chain is built from TRBV3-1 and TRBJ2-6, with 16 positions matching TRBD2. After removal of 5 bases from V and 0 bases from J, the junction contained 7 bases not matched to a gene. Germline-derived CDR1 and CDR2 are LGHDT and YNNKEL (reference sequence). This CDR3 is built from 20 residues. The CDR3 region is CASSEGLAGGGDSGANVLTF. CDR3 DNA sequence: TGTGCCAGCAGCGAGGGACTAGCGGGAGGGGGGGACTCTGGGGCCAACGTCCTGACTTTC.

This clonotype was counted at least ten times. Germline is not matched at one junction end, which may reflect a read error. The chain combines TRBV7-7 with TRBJ2-6; no reliable D call. CDR3 length equals 15 residues. Germline lookup yields CDR1 SSHAT and CDR2 FNYEAQ (reference sequence). Here the CDR3 DNA reads TGTGCTAGCAGCCGACTGTCCTCTGGGGCCAACGTCCTGACTTTC. It encodes CASSRLSSGANVLTF.

This clonotype has ten or more counts. The chain carries TRBV29-1 and TRBJ1-1; D unclear. V lost 4 bases and J lost 3, with 12 bases in between. Per germline, CDR1 SQVTM and CDR2 ANQGSEA. The CDR3 is made up of 13 amino acids. The CDR3 region is CSVVADRDTEAFF. The CDR3 bases are TGCAGCGTTGTGGCGGATAGGGACACTGAAGCTTTCTTT.

This clonotype has a count of ten or more. The chain links TRBV30 to TRBJ1-1, with D possibly TRBD1 on 5 matching bases. CDR1 is GTSNPN, CDR2 SVGIG, per germline (reference sequence). The V gene lost 4 bases and the J gene lost 2 bases, with 14 bases spanning the gap. The CDR3 extends over 14 amino acids. CDR3 sequence reads: CAWTKRGVNTEAFF. The CDR3 DNA sequence: TGTGCCTGGACTAAAAGAGGGGTAAACACTGAAGCTTTCTTT.

Only a few counts were recorded for this clonotype. V gene TRBV19 combines with J gene TRBJ1-1; D is unresolved. V was cut by 3 bases and J by 5 bases, with 10 bases left in between. The CDR3 consists of 13 residues. Per the germline V gene, CDR1 is LNHDA and CDR2 is SQIVND (reference sequence). The CDR3 region has the DNA TGTGCCAGTAGTATTGGAAGTGGGACTGAAGCTTTCTTT. Protein sequence: CASSIGSGTEAFF.

In this sample, this clonotype turned up many times. The rearrangement uses TRBV12-3 or TRBV12-4 and TRBJ2-4, with D maybe TRBD2 (6 bases). Trimming stripped 5 bases from V and 7 bases from J, with 18 bases between. CDR3 length: 15 amino acids. The CDR3 DNA sequence: TGTGCCAGCAGTCCACCGCGGACGGGGGTGAACATTCAGTACTTC. Translated, it gives CASSPPRTGVNIQYF.

Details on this clonotype: A read error may account for a junction end that differs from germline. This CDR3 is CRDKAESNF. Here the CDR3 DNA reads TGTCGAGACAAGGCGGAATCGAACTTT. This rearrangement joins TRBV6-1 to TRBJ1-6; no firm D call. This CDR3 region has 9 residues. Per the germline V gene, CDR1 is MNHNS and CDR2 is SASEGT.

This clonotype has a count of ten or more. The chain uses TRBV6-2 or TRBV6-3 and TRBJ2-7, with D tentatively TRBD1 (5 bases). V dropped 8 bases and J dropped 3 bases, with 20 bases sitting between them. The CDR3 is 15 amino acids. Germline V gene lookup returns CDR1 MNHEY and CDR2 SVGEGT. The CDR3 DNA reads as TGTGCCAGCGTCATCAGGACAAGGGGAATCTACGAGCAGTACTTC. It is translated as CASVIRTRGIYEQYF.

This clonotype occurred many times. The V call is TRBV7-6, the J call TRBJ1-6; D is uncertain. Germline V lookup: CDR1 SGHVS, CDR2 FNYEAQ. Trimming shortened V by 5 bases and J by 10 bases, and 15 bases separated the two germline ends. The CDR3 is 14 residues long. In DNA form, the CDR3 reads TGTGCCAGCAGCCCAAGAGGGAGCGGATCACCCCTCCACTTT. Amino acids: CASSPRGSGSPLHF.

This clonotype has at least ten counts. The rearrangement links TRBV20-1 to TRBJ2-5; D is unclear. Trimming shortened V by 3 bases and J by 1 base, and 9 bases separated the two germline ends. The V gene's germline CDR1 is DFQATT and CDR2 SNEGSKA (reference sequence). The CDR3 has 13 residues. This CDR3 is CSASGASQETQYF. DNA for the CDR3: TGCAGTGCTAGCGGAGCGAGCCAAGAGACCCAGTACTTC.